The 20 T cell receptor beta chains below were found in one sample sequenced in a study of T cell repertoires in cytomegalovirus infection. TCRdb re-called the reads through MiXCR, storing one row per CDR3 protein. Among roughly 150,000 distinct CDR3 sequences listed, roughly 18% were seen once. Source material: CD8+ T cells from PBMCs. The receptors derive from a human donor in good health (CMV status not recorded). Some clones in this sample may be carry-over from other donors' samples.

The table lists this clonotype with a few counts. V gene TRBV6-6 combines with J gene TRBJ2-2, with D possibly being TRBD1 or TRBD2 (5 bases each). V was cut by 5 bases and J by 1 base, with 14 bases left in between. This CDR3 spans 16 amino acids. Germline-derived CDR1 and CDR2 are MNHNY and SVGAGI (reference sequence). CDR3 amino acids: CASSRRGPGNTGELFF. In nucleotides, the CDR3 is TGTGCCAGCAGTCGCCGGGGCCCAGGGAACACCGGGGAGCTGTTTTTT.

The table lists this clonotype with a few counts. This chain links TRBV4-1 with TRBJ2-7, with D possibly being TRBD2 (7 bases). CDR3 size: 15 residues. The V end was cut by 4 bases, the J end by 2 bases, with 15 bases between. CDR1 and CDR2 from the germline V gene are MGHRA and YSYEKL. This CDR3 reads CASSPRGGAAYEQYF. CDR3 bases: TGCGCCAGCAGCCCTCGAGGGGGGGCCGCCTACGAGCAGTACTTC.

This clonotype was found a few times. The rearrangement links TRBV7-2 to TRBJ2-3; D may be TRBD1 or TRBD2 (6 bases each). V dropped 3 bases and J dropped 0 bases, with 10 bases sitting between them. The CDR3 sequence is 15 residues long. Germline V gene sequence: CDR1 SGHTA, CDR2 FQGNSA. CDR3 nucleotide sequence: TGTGCCAGCAGCTTTCGGGGGCTAAGCACAGATACGCAGTATTTT. Its translation: CASSFRGLSTDTQYF.

This chain links TRBV7-9 with TRBJ2-5; TRBD2 matches 10 bases. V lost 5 bases to trimming and J lost 6 bases; unmatched junction nucleotides: 6. Per the germline V gene, CDR1 is SEHNR and CDR2 is FQNEAQ (reference sequence). The CDR3 has 14 amino acids. In DNA form, the CDR3 reads TGTGCCAGCAGCGATGGACTAGCGGTAAAGACCCAGTACTTC. Its protein product is CASSDGLAVKTQYF.

Ten or more counts support this clonotype. This chain joins TRBV7-2 and TRBJ2-2, with 8 positions matching TRBD2. The V gene end was trimmed by 7 bases and the J gene end by 4 bases; junction bases not matched to a gene: 11. The CDR3 runs to 16 residues. Germline lookup yields CDR1 SGHTA and CDR2 FQGNSA. CDR3 in DNA: TGTGCCAGCACCCTGCGGGGGAGCGGGGGCACCGGGGAGCTGTTTTTT. This sequence encodes CASTLRGSGGTGELFF.

A few counts support this clonotype. V gene TRBV7-2 combines with J gene TRBJ2-1, with D possibly being TRBD2 (6 bases). The V end was cut by 0 bases, the J end by 2 bases, with 17 bases between. This CDR3 is built from 18 residues. Germline CDR1 is SGHTA and CDR2 is FQGNSA. The CDR3 loop is CASSLARPSVTPYNEQFF. DNA for the CDR3: TGTGCCAGCAGCTTAGCGAGGCCTAGCGTAACCCCCTACAATGAGCAGTTCTTC.

This clonotype showed up many times. The V and J genes are TRBV12-3 or TRBV12-4 and TRBJ2-5; unclear D gene. V lost 2 bases, J lost 4 bases, and 8 bases lay in between. CDR3 length equals 13 residues. The CDR3 DNA reads as TGTGCCAGCAGTTTATCGGGTGGAGAGACCCAGTACTTC. Its translation: CASSLSGGETQYF.

V usage is TRBV7-9 and J usage is TRBJ2-2; D gene ambiguous. CDR1 and CDR2 (germline): SEHNR, FQNEAQ (reference sequence). The CDR3 extends over 14 amino acids. Trimming removed 7 bases from V and 4 bases from J, with 13 bases in between. The CDR3 spells CASTSPQSTGELFF. In DNA form, the CDR3 reads TGTGCCAGCACTTCGCCCCAGTCCACCGGGGAGCTGTTTTTT.

The table lists this clonotype with many counts. V usage is TRBV7-9 and J usage is TRBJ2-7; D gene unclear. This CDR3 comprises 14 residues. In germline, CDR1 is SEHNR, CDR2 FQNEAQ (reference sequence). V was cut by 3 bases and J by 2 bases, with 11 bases left in between. The CDR3 DNA sequence: TGTGCCAGCAGCTTCCCAGGAATCACCTACGAGCAGTACTTC. This encodes CASSFPGITYEQYF.

The V gene is TRBV19, the J gene TRBJ2-7, with 7 nucleotides matching TRBD1. The germline gives CDR1 LNHDA, CDR2 SQIVND (reference sequence). The trim removed 5 bases at V and 0 bases at J, leaving 1 base unmatched. The CDR3 contains 13 residues. This CDR3 is CASSWDSSYEQYF. DNA for the CDR3: TGTGCCAGTAGTTGGGACAGCTCCTACGAGCAGTACTTC.

This clonotype was detected ten times or more. The chain employs TRBV7-2 and TRBJ1-5, with D possibly matching TRBD1 (5 bases). CDR3 length: 13 amino acids. The germline V and J ends were trimmed by 5 bases and 4 bases, with 9 bases remaining between them. CDR1 is SGHTA, CDR2 FQGNSA, per germline. The CDR3 region has the DNA TGTGCCAGCAGCCTACAGGAGAATCAGCCCCAGCATTTT. Amino acid sequence: CASSLQENQPQHF.

The gene calls are TRBV28 and TRBJ1-1, with D hard to call. The V and J ends lost 2 bases and 2 bases respectively, with 12 bases between them. The CDR3 contains 15 residues. Germline V gene lookup returns CDR1 MDHEN and CDR2 SYDVKM. CDR3 DNA: TGTGCCAGCAGTTTAATGTCCACAGAAAACACTGAAGCTTTCTTT. Its protein product is CASSLMSTENTEAFF.

This chain uses TRBV7-9 with TRBJ2-1, with 13 positions matching TRBD2. The CDR3 loop spans 19 amino acids. CDR1 SEHNR and CDR2 FQNEAQ come from the germline V gene (reference sequence). With 7 bases clipped from V and 2 bases from J, the junction kept 14 bases outside the gene matches. The CDR3 sequence: CASKLPGTSGTRAYNEQFF. In nucleotides, the CDR3 is TGTGCCAGCAAACTTCCCGGGACTAGCGGGACTCGCGCCTACAATGAGCAGTTCTTC.

This clonotype was recorded many times. The chain has TRBV20-1 and TRBJ2-1, with D tentatively TRBD2 (5 bases). CDR1 DFQATT and CDR2 SNEGSKA come from the germline V gene (reference sequence). This CDR3 has 13 residues. Trimming removed 5 bases at V and 4 bases at J, with 12 bases between. CDR3 coding DNA: TGCAGTGCTTCCGCGAGGGAGTACAATGAGCAGTTCTTC. This encodes CSASAREYNEQFF.

The genes are TRBV7-8 and TRBJ1-5; 7 bases fit TRBD1. V dropped 5 bases and J dropped 2; count of bases not matched to a gene: 3. CDR1 is SGHVS and CDR2 is FQNEAQ in the germline V gene. The CDR3 runs 14 residues. The CDR3 protein is CASSRQGGNQPQHF. The CDR3, as DNA: TGTGCCAGCAGCCGACAGGGCGGCAATCAGCCCCAGCATTTT.

The V call is TRBV20-1, the J call TRBJ2-1; the D is unclear. The germline CDR1 and CDR2 sequences are DFQATT and SNEGSKA (reference sequence). CDR3 length: 13 amino acids. Trimming removed 0 bases from V and 8 bases from J, with 11 bases in between. CDR3 protein: CSARDLAGHEQFF. The DNA of the CDR3 is TGCAGTGCTAGAGATCTCGCAGGCCATGAGCAGTTCTTC.

This rearrangement joins TRBV28 to TRBJ1-1; the D is unclear. V gave up 4 bases and J gave up 4 bases, with 19 bases separating them. The CDR3 covers 16 residues. Germline loops: CDR1 MDHEN, CDR2 SYDVKM. The CDR3 reads CASSYTGSLMGTEAFF. In nucleotides, the CDR3 is TGTGCCAGCAGTTACACGGGGAGCCTGATGGGCACTGAAGCTTTCTTT. The complete variable domain, with remaining parts taken from reference TRBV28 and TRBJ1-1, reads DVKVTQSSRYLVKRTGEKVFLECVQDMDHENMFWYRQDPGLGLRLIYFSYDVKMKEKGDIPEGYSVSREKKERFSLILESASTNQTSMYLCASSYTGSLMGTEAFFGQGTRLTVV.

A few counts support this clonotype. The chain joins TRBV2 to TRBJ2-1, with D possibly being TRBD2 (5 bases). The germline CDR1 and CDR2 sequences are SNHLY and FYNNEI. V was clipped by 1 base and J by 0 bases, with 16 bases between them. The CDR3 has 18 amino acids. The chain's CDR3 is CASSEGGVDRSSYNEQFF. The CDR3, as DNA: TGTGCCAGCAGTGAAGGGGGAGTCGACCGAAGCTCCTACAATGAGCAGTTCTTC.

The chain recombines TRBV28 with TRBJ2-1; maybe TRBD1 (6 bases). V was pared by 3 bases and J by 2 bases, with 14 bases between. Germline CDR1 is MDHEN and CDR2 is SYDVKM. This CDR3 has 16 residues. The chain's CDR3 is CASSFFPGQTYNEQFF. The CDR3 coding sequence is TGTGCCAGCAGTTTCTTTCCGGGACAAACCTACAATGAGCAGTTCTTC.

The sample holds a few counts of this clonotype. This rearrangement joins TRBV7-8 to TRBJ2-7; no reliable D call. From germline, CDR1 is SGHVS and CDR2 FQNEAQ. The CDR3 sequence is 14 residues long. Trimming shortened V by 6 bases and J by 3 bases, and 15 bases separated the two germline ends. CDR3 region: CASSSPDGFYEQYF. The CDR3 DNA follows: TGTGCCAGCAGTTCCCCCGACGGGTTCTACGAGCAGTACTTC.